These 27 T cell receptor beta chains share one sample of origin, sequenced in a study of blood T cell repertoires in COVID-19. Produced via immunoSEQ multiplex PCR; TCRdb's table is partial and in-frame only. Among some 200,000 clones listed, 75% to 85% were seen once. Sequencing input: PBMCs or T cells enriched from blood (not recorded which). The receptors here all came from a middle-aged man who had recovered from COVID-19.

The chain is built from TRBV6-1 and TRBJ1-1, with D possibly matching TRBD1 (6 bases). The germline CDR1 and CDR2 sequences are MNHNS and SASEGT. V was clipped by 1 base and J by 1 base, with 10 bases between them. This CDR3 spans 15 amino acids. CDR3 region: CASSEGGLWNTEAFF. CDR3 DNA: TGTGCCAGCAGTGAAGGGGGGCTTTGGAACACTGAAGCTTTCTTT.

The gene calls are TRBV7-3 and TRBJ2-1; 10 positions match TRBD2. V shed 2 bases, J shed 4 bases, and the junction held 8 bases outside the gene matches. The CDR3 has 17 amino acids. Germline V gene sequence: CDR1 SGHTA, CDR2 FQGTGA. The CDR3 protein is CASSLSRTSGQYNEQFF. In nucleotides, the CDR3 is TGTGCCAGCAGCTTATCGCGGACTAGCGGTCAATACAATGAGCAGTTCTTC.

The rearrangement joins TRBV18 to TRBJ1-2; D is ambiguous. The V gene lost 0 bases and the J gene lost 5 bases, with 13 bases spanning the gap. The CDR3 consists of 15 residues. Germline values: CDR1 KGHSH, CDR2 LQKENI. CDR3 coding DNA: TGTGCCAGCTCACCACCGGGAGTCAGGAATTATGGCTACACCTTC. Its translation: CASSPPGVRNYGYTF.

The CDR3 DNA reads as TGCAGCGTCCAAAGAGGGGGAAACACCATATATTTT. Translating gives CSVQRGGNTIYF. The rearrangement joins TRBV29-1 to TRBJ1-3; D is unresolved. The CDR3 sequence is 12 residues long. Germline loops: CDR1 SQVTM, CDR2 ANQGSEA. V was trimmed by 6 bases and J by 4 bases, leaving 10 bases between them.

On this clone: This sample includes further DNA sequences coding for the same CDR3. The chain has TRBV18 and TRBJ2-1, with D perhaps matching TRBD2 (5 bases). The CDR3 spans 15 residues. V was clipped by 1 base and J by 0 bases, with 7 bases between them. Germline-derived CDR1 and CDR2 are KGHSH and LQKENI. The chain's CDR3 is CASSPQGSSYNEQFF. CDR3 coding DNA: TGTGCCAGCTCACCACAAGGGAGCTCCTACAATGAGCAGTTCTTC.

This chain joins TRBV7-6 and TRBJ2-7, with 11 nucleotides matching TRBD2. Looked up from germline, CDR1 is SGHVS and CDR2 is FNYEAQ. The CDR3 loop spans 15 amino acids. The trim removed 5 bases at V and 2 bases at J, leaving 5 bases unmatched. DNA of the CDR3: TGTGCCAGCAGCATAGGGACTAGCGGAGCCTACGAGCAGTACTTC. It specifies CASSIGTSGAYEQYF. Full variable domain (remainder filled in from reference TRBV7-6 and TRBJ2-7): GAGVSQSPRYKVTKRGQDVALRCDPISGHVSLYWYRQALGQGPEFLTYFNYEAQQDKSGLPNDRFSAERPEGSISTLTIQRTEQRDSAMYRCASSIGTSGAYEQYFGPGTRLTVT.

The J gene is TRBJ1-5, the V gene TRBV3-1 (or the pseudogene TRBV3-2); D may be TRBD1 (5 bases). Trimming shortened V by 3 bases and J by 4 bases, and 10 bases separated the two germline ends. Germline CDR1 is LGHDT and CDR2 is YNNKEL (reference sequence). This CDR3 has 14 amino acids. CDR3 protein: CASSHGGENQPQHF. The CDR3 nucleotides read TGTGCCAGCAGCCACGGAGGGGAAAATCAGCCCCAGCATTTT.

CDR3: CASSTTSSVYEQYF. The CDR3 nucleotides read TGTGCCAGCAGTACTACTAGCAGTGTCTACGAGCAGTACTTC. This sequence joins TRBV27 and TRBJ2-7; D might be TRBD2 (6 bases). CDR1 is MNHEY and CDR2 is SMNVEV in the germline V gene (reference sequence). CDR3 size: 14 residues. With 5 bases removed from V and 3 bases from J, the gap between germline ends came to 14 bases.

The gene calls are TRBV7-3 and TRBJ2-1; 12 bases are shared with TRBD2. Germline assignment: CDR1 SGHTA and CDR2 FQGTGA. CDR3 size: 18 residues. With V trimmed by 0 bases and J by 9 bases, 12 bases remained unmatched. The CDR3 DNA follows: TGTGCCAGCAGCTTAACGTCCTCTAGCGGGAGGGCCTCGGGTGAGCAGTTCTTC. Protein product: CASSLTSSSGRASGEQFF.

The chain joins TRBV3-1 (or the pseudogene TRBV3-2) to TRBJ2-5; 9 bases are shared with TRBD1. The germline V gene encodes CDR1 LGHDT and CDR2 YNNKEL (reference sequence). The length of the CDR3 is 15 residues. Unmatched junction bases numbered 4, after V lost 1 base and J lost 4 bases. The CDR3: CASSQVQGAGETQYF. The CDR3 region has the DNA TGTGCCAGCAGCCAAGTACAGGGGGCCGGAGAGACCCAGTACTTC.

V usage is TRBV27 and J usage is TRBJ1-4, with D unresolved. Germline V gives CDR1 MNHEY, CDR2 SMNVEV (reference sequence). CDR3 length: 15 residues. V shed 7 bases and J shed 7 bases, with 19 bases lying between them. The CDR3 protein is CASTSIRAGVEKLFF. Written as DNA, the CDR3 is TGTGCCAGCACCTCCATCAGAGCGGGCGTTGAAAAACTGTTTTTT. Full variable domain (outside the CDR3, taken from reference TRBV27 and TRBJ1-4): EAQVTQNPRYLITVTGKKLTVTCSQNMNHEYMSWYRQDPGLGLRQIYYSMNVEVTDKGDVPEGYKVSRKEKRNFPLILESPSPNQTSLYFCASTSIRAGVEKLFFGSGTQLSVL.

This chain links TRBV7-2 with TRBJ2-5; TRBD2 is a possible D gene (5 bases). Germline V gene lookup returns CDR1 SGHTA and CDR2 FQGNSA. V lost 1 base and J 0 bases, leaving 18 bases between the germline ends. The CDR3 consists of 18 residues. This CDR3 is CASSLDGGLATYQETQYF. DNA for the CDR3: TGTGCCAGCAGCTTAGATGGAGGCCTAGCAACGTACCAAGAGACCCAGTACTTC.

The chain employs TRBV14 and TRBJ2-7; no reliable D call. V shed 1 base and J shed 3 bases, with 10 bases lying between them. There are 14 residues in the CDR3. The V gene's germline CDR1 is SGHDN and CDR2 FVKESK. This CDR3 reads CASSQGRRNYEQYF. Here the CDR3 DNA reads TGTGCCAGCAGCCAAGGTAGGCGGAACTACGAGCAGTACTTC. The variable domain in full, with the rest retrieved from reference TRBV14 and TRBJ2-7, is EAGVTQFPSHSVIEKGQTVTLRCDPISGHDNLYWYRRVMGKEIKFLLHFVKESKQDESGMPNNRFLAERTGGTYSTLKVQPAELEDSGVYFCASSQGRRNYEQYFGPGTRLTVT.

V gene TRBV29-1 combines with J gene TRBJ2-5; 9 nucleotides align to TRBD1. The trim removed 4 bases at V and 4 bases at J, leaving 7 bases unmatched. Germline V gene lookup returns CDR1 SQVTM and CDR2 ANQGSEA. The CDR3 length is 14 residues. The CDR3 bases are TGCAGCGTTGGTGACAGGGGGACGGGAGAGACCCAGTACTTC. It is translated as CSVGDRGTGETQYF.

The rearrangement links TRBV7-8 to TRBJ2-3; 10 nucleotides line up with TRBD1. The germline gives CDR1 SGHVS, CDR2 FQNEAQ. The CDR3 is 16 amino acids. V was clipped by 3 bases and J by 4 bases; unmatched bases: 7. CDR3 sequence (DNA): TGTGCCAGCAGCTTGGCGGACAGGGGGGACCCAGATACGCAGTATTTT. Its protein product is CASSLADRGDPDTQYF.

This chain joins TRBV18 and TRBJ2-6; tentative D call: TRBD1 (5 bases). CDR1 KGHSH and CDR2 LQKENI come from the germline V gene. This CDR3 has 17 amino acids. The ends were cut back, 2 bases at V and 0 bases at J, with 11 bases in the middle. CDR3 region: CASSPFQGFSGANVLTF. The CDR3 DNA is TGTGCCAGCTCACCATTCCAGGGCTTCTCTGGGGCCAACGTCCTGACTTTC.

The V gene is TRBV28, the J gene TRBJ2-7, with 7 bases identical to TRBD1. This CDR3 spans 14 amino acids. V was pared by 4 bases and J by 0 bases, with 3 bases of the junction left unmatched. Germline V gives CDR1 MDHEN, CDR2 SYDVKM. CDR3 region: CASSWQGVSYEQYF. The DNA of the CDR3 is TGTGCCAGCAGTTGGCAGGGGGTCTCCTACGAGCAGTACTTC. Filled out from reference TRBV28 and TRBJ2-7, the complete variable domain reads DVKVTQSSRYLVKRTGEKVFLECVQDMDHENMFWYRQDPGLGLRLIYFSYDVKMKEKGDIPEGYSVSREKKERFSLILESASTNQTSMYLCASSWQGVSYEQYFGPGTRLTVT.

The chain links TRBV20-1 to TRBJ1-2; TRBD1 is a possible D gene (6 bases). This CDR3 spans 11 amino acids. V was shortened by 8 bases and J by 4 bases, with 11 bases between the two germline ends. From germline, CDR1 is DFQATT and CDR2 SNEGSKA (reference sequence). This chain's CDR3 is CSTGQFYGYTF. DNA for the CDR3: TGCAGTACCGGACAGTTCTATGGCTACACCTTC.

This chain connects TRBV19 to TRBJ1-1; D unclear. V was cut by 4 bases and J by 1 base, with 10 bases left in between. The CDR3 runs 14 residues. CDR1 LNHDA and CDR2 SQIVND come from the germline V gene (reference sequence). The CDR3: CASSKILANTEAFF. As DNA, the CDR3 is TGTGCCAGTAGTAAGATTCTGGCGAACACTGAAGCTTTCTTT.

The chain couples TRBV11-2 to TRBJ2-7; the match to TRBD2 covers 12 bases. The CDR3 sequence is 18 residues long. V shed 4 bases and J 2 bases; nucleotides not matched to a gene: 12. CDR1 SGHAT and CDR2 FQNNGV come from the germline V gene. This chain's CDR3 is CASSSRLAGARAAYEQYV. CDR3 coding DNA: TGTGCCAGCAGCTCCCGACTAGCGGGAGCTCGGGCAGCCTACGAGCAGTACGTC.

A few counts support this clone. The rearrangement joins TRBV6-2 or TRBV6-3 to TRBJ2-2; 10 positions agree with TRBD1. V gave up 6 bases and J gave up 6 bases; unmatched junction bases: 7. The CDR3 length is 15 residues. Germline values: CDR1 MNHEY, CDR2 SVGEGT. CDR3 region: CASSLGTGASGELFF. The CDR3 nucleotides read TGTGCCAGCAGCCTCGGGACAGGGGCTTCCGGGGAGCTGTTTTTT.

The chain's CDR3 is CASSFSADYGYTF. Here the CDR3 DNA reads TGTGCCAGCAGTTTCTCGGCGGACTATGGCTACACCTTC. The chain employs TRBV12-3 or TRBV12-4 and TRBJ1-2; no reliable D call. The CDR3 covers 13 residues. Trimming took 3 bases from V and 3 from J, leaving 8 bases between them.

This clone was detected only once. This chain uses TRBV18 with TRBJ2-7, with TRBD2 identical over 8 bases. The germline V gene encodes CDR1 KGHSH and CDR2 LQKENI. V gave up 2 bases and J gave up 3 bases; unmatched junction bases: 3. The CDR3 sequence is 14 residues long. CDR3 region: CASSPARGGYEQYF. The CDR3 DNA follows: TGTGCCAGCTCACCAGCCCGGGGGGGCTACGAGCAGTACTTC.

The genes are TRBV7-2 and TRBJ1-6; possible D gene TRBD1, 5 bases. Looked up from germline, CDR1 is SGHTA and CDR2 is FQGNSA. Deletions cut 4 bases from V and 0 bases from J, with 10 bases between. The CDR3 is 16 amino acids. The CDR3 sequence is CASSSQATSYNSPLHF. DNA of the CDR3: TGTGCCAGCAGCTCACAGGCCACCTCCTATAATTCACCCCTCCACTTT.

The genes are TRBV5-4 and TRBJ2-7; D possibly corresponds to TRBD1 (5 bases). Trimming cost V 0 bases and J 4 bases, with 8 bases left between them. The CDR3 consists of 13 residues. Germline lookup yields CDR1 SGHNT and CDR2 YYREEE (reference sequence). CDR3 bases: TGTGCCAGCAGCTTGGCGGCAGGGTACGAGCAGTACGTC. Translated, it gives CASSLAAGYEQYV.

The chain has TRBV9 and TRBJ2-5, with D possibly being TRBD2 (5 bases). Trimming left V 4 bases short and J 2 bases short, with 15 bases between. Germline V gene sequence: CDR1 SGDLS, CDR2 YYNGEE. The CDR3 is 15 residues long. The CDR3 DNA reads TGTGCCAGCAGCCCCCATCGGGGTCGGCAAGAGACCCAGTACTTC. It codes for CASSPHRGRQETQYF.

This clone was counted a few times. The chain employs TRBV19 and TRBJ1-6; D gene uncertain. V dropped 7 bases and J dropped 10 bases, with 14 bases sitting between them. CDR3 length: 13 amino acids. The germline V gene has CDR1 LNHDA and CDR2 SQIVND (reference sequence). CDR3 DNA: TGTGCCAGTAAAGAAGGACTAAGGTCACCCCTCCACTTT. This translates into CASKEGLRSPLHF.